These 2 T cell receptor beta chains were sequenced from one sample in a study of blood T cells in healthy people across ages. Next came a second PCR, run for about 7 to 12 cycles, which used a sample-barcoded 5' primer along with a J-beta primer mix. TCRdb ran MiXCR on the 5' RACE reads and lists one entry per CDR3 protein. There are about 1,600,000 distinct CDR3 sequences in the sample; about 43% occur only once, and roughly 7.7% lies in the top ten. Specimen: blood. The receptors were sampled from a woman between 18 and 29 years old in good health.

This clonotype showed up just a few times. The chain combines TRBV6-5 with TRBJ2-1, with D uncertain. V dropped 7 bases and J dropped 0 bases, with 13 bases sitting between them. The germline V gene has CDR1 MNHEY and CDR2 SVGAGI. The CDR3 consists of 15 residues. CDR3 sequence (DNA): TGTGCCAGCAAGGACCCCCAGAGCTCCTACAATGAGCAGTTCTTC. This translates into CASKDPQSSYNEQFF.

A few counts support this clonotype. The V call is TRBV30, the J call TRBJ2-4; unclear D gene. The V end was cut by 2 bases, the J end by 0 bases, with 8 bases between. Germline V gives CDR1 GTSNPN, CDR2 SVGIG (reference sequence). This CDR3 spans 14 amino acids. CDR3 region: CAWSTGVAKNIQYF. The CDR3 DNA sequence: TGTGCCTGGAGTACCGGTGTAGCCAAAAACATTCAGTACTTC.